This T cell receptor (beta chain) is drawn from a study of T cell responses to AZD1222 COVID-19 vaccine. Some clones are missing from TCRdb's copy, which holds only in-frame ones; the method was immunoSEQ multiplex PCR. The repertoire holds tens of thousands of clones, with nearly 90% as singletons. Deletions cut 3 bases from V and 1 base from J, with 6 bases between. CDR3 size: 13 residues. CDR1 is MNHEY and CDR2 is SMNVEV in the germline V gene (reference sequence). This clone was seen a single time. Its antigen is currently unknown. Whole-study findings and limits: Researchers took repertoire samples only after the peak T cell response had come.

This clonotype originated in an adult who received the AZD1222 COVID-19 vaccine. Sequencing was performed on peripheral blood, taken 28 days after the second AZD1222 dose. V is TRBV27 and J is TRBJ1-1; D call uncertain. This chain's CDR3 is CASSFATNTEAFF. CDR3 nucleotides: TGTGCCAGCAGTTTTGCCACGAACACTGAAGCTTTCTTT.